The rows below give T cell receptor beta chains drawn from one sample of a study of T cells after yellow fever vaccination. TCRdb processed the 5' RACE reads anew with MiXCR; each CDR3 protein has one entry. Of around 320,000 distinct CDR3 sequences listed, 3.5% to 5% were seen once; the top ten hold just under 20%. The specimen was PBMCs, collected 15 days after the yellow fever booster vaccination. The receptor set was obtained from a man in his late teens or twenties who received the YFV17D yellow fever vaccine. CDR3s include the opening cysteine and the closing phenylalanine or tryptophan. The order of the fields is V gene, CDR3 length, J gene, CDR3 protein.

>TRBV2|12|TRBJ2-5
CASSEMAETQYF
>TRBV6-2/TRBV6-3|16|TRBJ2-5
CASTHPTGWREETQYF
>TRBV6-5|15|TRBJ2-7
CASSYSRTGAFEQYF
>TRBV12-3/TRBV12-4|13|TRBJ1-1
CASRYREGTEAFF
>TRBV7-2|17|TRBJ2-1
CASSSTVAGGPDNEQFF
>TRBV7-2|21|TRBJ1-5
CASSRPLSGTGGRLGNQPQHF
>TRBV12-3/TRBV12-4|14|TRBJ2-5
CASSFGQGEETQYF
>TRBV6-5|18|TRBJ2-1
CASSYTRADRFVNNEQFF
>TRBV25-1|18|TRBJ1-3
CASSGRIRDRATGNTIYF
>TRBV6-5|15|TRBJ1-1
CASSYAQGAITEAFF
>TRBV18|15|TRBJ1-5
CASSAEQGGGQPQHF
>TRBV29-1|14|TRBJ2-5
CSVRTSGGRETQYF
>TRBV18|15|TRBJ2-7
CASSPLDRATYEQYF
>TRBV5-4|13|TRBJ1-1
CASSSQGLTEAFF
>TRBV12-3/TRBV12-4|15|TRBJ2-5
CASNPTGGFGETQYF
>TRBV5-6|18|TRBJ1-2
CASTSRGTGEILNYGYTF
>TRBV5-1|17|TRBJ2-1
CASSLSRGGGARNEQFF
>TRBV6-5|16|TRBJ2-2
CASSYFRTGESGELFF
>TRBV7-2|13|TRBJ2-7
CASSSGGLYEQYF
>TRBV6-1|15|TRBJ1-5
CASLSGDRDHQPQHF
>TRBV20-1|13|TRBJ2-3
CSAGEAGTDTQYF
>TRBV5-1|14|TRBJ2-3
CASSHGQNTDTQYF